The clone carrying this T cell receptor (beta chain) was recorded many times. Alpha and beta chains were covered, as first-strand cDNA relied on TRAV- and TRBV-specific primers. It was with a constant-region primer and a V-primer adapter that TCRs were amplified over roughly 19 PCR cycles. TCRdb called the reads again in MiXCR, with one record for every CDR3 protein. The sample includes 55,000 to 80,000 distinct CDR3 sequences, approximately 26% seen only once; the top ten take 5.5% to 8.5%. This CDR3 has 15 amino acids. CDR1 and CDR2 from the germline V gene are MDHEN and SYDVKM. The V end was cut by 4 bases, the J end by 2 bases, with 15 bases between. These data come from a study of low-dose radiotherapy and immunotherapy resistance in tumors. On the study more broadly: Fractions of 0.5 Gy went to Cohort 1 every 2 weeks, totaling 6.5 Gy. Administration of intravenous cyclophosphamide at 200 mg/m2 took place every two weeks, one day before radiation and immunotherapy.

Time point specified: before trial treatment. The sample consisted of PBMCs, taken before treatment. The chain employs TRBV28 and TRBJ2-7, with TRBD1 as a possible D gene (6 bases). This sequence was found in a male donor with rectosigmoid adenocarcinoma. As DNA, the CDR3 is TGTGCCAGCAGTTCCGCGGTACAGGGCCCCTACGAGCAGTACTTC. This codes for CASSSAVQGPYEQYF.